The rows below give T cell receptor beta chains drawn from one sample of a study of T-cell memory formation after mild COVID-19. TCRdb independently ran MiXCR on the 5' RACE reads; one entry per CDR3 protein. The table includes around 390,000 distinct CDR3 sequences, around a sixth detected once. The specimen was PBMCs or a T cell subset sorted from them (not recorded which). These receptors all come from a man in his late teens or twenties who had mild COVID-19 (a few samples of this study predate the infection). Cell type and time point are not known. Each CDR3 is given with its conserved first and last residue. D genes are given only for firm matches. Clone sizes are given selectively: once, few, many, or a class where the clone is expanded.

TRBD2,-,TRBV18,TRBJ2-1,TGTGCCAGCTCACCACTGGGACTAGCGGGGGGCTCCCCGGGTGAGCAGTTCTTC,CASSPLGLAGGSPGEQFF
TRBD1,-,TRBV12-3/TRBV12-4,TRBJ1-2,TGTGCCAGCAGTTTCAGGGGGCGGGCTAAAGGCTACACCTTC,CASSFRGRAKGYTF
-,few,TRBV10-3,TRBJ1-2,TGTGCCATCAGTGACAATCTCTATGGCTACACCTTC,CAISDNLYGYTF
-,few,TRBV20-1,TRBJ1-2,TGCAGTGCTAGCGGGCATTTGTTTGGCTACACCTTC,CSASGHLFGYTF
-,few,TRBV5-6,TRBJ2-1,TGTGCCAGCAGCCCTGAGGGGTTACGTGAGCAGTTCTTC,CASSPEGLREQFF
-,few,TRBV5-4,TRBJ1-4,TGTGCCAGCAGCCTTGACACCTCAACTAATGAAAAACTGTTTTTT,CASSLDTSTNEKLFF
-,-,TRBV7-2,TRBJ2-5,TGTGCCAGCAGCTTAAGGTTGGGTGAAGAGACCCAGTACTTC,CASSLRLGEETQYF
-,-,TRBV7-2,TRBJ1-1,TGTGCCAGCAGCTCCTTCGACGGAGCCTTTGAAGCTTTCTTT,CASSSFDGAFEAFF
TRBD2,few,TRBV4-2,TRBJ2-3,TGTGCCAGCAGCCAAAGATTAACTGAGCGGGGAATAGATACGCAGTATTTT,CASSQRLTERGIDTQYF
TRBD1,-,TRBV4-1,TRBJ1-2,TGCGCCAGCAGGCCGACCGGGACAGGGGTTCCCTATAGCTACACCTTC,CASRPTGTGVPYSYTF
TRBD1,many,TRBV12-3/TRBV12-4,TRBJ1-2,TGTGCCAGCAGTCGGGACAGCTATGGCTACACCTTC,CASSRDSYGYTF
-,few,TRBV12-3/TRBV12-4,TRBJ2-7,TGTGCCAGCAGATTCGGGATAACCTACGAGCAGTACTTC,CASRFGITYEQYF
-,-,TRBV5-1,TRBJ1-1,TGCGCCAGCAGCTTTTCAGGGGCAGGGAACACTGAAGCTTTCTTT,CASSFSGAGNTEAFF
TRBD2,few,TRBV6-5,TRBJ2-2,TGTGCCGGGGGAGGGAGCGCCGGGGAGCTGTTTTTT,CAGGGSAGELFF
-,many,TRBV10-3,TRBJ2-1,TGTGCCATCAGCAGCCGGGGCCGCTCCCTCTACAATGAGCAGTTCTTC,CAISSRGRSLYNEQFF
-,few,TRBV6-6,TRBJ2-5,TGTGCCAGCAGTGCGGGGATGGAGACCCAGTACTTC,CASSAGMETQYF
-,-,TRBV6-5,TRBJ1-1,TGTGCCAGCACAGAGTGGGGGAACACTGAAGCTTTCTTT,CASTEWGNTEAFF
-,-,TRBV12-3/TRBV12-4,TRBJ2-1,TGTGCCAGCAGTCTACAAGGGCGGGCGAATGAGCAGTTCTTC,CASSLQGRANEQFF
-,many,TRBV15,TRBJ2-5,TGTGCCACCAGCGGCCTCCGCCGCGGGGTACAAGAGACCCAGTACTTC,CATSGLRRGVQETQYF
-,-,TRBV6-5,TRBJ1-5,TGTGCCAGCCGGACAGCGTTCAATCAGCCCCAGCATTTT,CASRTAFNQPQHF
TRBD1,few,TRBV6-1,TRBJ1-2,TGTGCCAGCAACCCTACTTGGACAGGGGGCGACTATGGCTACACCTTC,CASNPTWTGGDYGYTF
-,-,TRBV6-5,TRBJ1-1,TGTGCCAGCAGTTACGGGTGGCAGCCCATGAACACTGAAGCTTTCTTT,CASSYGWQPMNTEAFF
-,-,TRBV7-9,TRBJ2-1,TGTGCCAGCAGCTTGGAGGACGGGCTGAATGAGCAGTTCTTC,CASSLEDGLNEQFF
-,many,TRBV12-3/TRBV12-4,TRBJ1-5,TGTGCCAGCAGTTTGGAACGTAGGAATCAGCCCCAGCATTTT,CASSLERRNQPQHF
-,-,TRBV18,TRBJ1-4,TGTGCCAGCTCACCGCTACAGACTAATGAAAAACTGTTTTTT,CASSPLQTNEKLFF
-,few,TRBV6-4,TRBJ1-4,TGTGCCAGCAGTGACTCGGGACCCTTAAATGAAAAACTGTTTTTT,CASSDSGPLNEKLFF
-,-,TRBV18,TRBJ2-5,TGTGCCAGCTTAACCGGAGGGGAGACCCAGTACTTC,CASLTGGETQYF